Listed below are T cell receptor beta chains from one sample, sequenced in a study of human T cells and chemical hapten exposure. TCRdb re-called the RACE reads with MiXCR, one entry per CDR3 protein. Here the sample spans approximately 320,000 distinct CDR3 sequences, about 5.4% being singletons. The sequencing used whole blood, collected in connection with sensitization to the hapten diphenylcyclopropenone (DPC). These receptors originate from a woman between 18 and 30 years old with alopecia areata. Some clones in this sample may be carry-over from other donors' samples. Both conserved end residues are part of each CDR3. The D gene is left open where the match is weak. Clone size is shown for a subset of rows, as once, few, many or a class of expanded clone.

V,J,size,D,DNA,CDR3
TRBV18,TRBJ2-2,.,.,TGTGCCAGCTCACCACCCGGGGGAACCGGGGAGCTGTTTTTT,CASSPPGGTGELFF
TRBV4-3,TRBJ2-3,.,.,TGCGCCAGCAGCCAAGAGCGAGAGGGCGCAGATACGCAGTATTTT,CASSQEREGADTQYF
TRBV7-2,TRBJ1-1,.,TRBD1,TGTGCCAGCAGCTCAACAGGGGTTGCAAACACTGAAGCTTTCTTT,CASSSTGVANTEAFF
TRBV4-1,TRBJ2-5,few,.,TGCGCCAGCAGCGGGGACAGCGGGGGAGAGACCCAGTACTTC,CASSGDSGGETQYF
TRBV20-1,TRBJ1-4,.,.,TGCAGTGCCCCCATCGCCGGGATCCATGAAAAACTGTTTTTT,CSAPIAGIHEKLFF
TRBV3-1,TRBJ2-3,many,TRBD2,TGTGCCAGCAGCCGAGGCCTAGCGGGGGGGCAATGGACGGATACGCAGTATTTT,CASSRGLAGGQWTDTQYF
TRBV10-3,TRBJ2-7,many,.,TGTGCCATCAGTGACAGGGCCTACGAGCAGTACTTC,CAISDRAYEQYF
TRBV12-3/TRBV12-4,TRBJ2-1,.,TRBD2,TGTGCCAGCAGTGACACGGGGGGGCGTAATGAGCAGTTCTTC,CASSDTGGRNEQFF
TRBV6-1,TRBJ1-3,.,.,TGTGCCAGCAGGGGACGGATCGTCTCTGGAAACACCATATATTTT,CASRGRIVSGNTIYF
TRBV6-2/TRBV6-3,TRBJ2-5,.,TRBD1,TGTGCCAGCAGTTACTCGGTAGTCAGGGGGGAGACCCAGTACTTC,CASSYSVVRGETQYF
TRBV9,TRBJ1-6,.,TRBD1,TGTGCCAGCAGCGTACTAGGGACAGGGGATTCACCCCTCCACTTT,CASSVLGTGDSPLHF
TRBV15,TRBJ1-5,many,.,TGTGCCACCAGCCAGACTCAACATCAGCCCCAGCATTTT,CATSQTQHQPQHF
TRBV20-1,TRBJ2-7,many,TRBD2,TGCAGTGCTAGGAGGACTAGCGCCGCCTACGAGCAGTACTTC,CSARRTSAAYEQYF
TRBV6-5,TRBJ2-2,many,TRBD2,TGTGCCAGCAGTTACCGAGCGGGGGGGACCGGGGAGCTGTTTTTT,CASSYRAGGTGELFF
TRBV6-2/TRBV6-3,TRBJ1-4,few,.,TGTGCCAGCAGTTCGGCTCCCAAACCTGAAAAACTGTTTTTT,CASSSAPKPEKLFF
TRBV11-2,TRBJ1-3,many,.,TGTGCCAGCAGCTTAGATCCGGCGGAATACTCTGGAAACACCATATATTTT,CASSLDPAEYSGNTIYF